This T cell receptor (beta chain) is drawn from a study of blood T cell repertoires in COVID-19 (dated by TCRdb to about 2020). Regarding the complete study: Collaborator samples came from the United States, Italy and Spain and covered acute and convalescent phases of COVID-19. The samples were drawn from two sources: the first 160 participants of the ongoing ImmuneRACE study, and 1,200 or so subjects contributed by 6 global collaborators. A freely available public database, intended as a resource for researchers studying the immune response to SARS-CoV-2, is where the repertoires were released. The material from the prospective study consisted of cDNA or gDNA derived from T cells, B-cell-depleted T cells, or PBMCs. Nearly every sample came with metadata listing a de-identified subject ID, COVID-19 status, age in years and sex. Deeply sampled blood TCRbeta repertoires from subjects exposed to, actively infected with, or recovered from COVID-19 were included in the dataset. Where available, HLA class I and class II types were taken from metadata supplied by the sample provider and were not determined by assay-based typing.

The CDR3 runs 14 residues from the cysteine to the phenylalanine. Kept here is only the CDR3 DNA, which spans 42 bases and is read in frame from base 1. V and J are truncated by 2 bases and 8 bases respectively, leaving an intervening sequence of 15 bases. Sequences LNHDA (CDR1) and SQIVND (CDR2) are obtained from the germline V gene (reference sequence). On this clone itself: Its antigen remains unidentified. Per-base quality was not reported, and no clone a single base away is much larger than it.

TCRbeta CDR3 regions were amplified from genomic DNA using the immunoSEQ Assay, a bias-controlled multiplex PCR. Concerning the study's data processing: Within the assay, amplification of reference gene primers was used to estimate how many nucleated cells each sample contained. To quantify the absolute abundance of each unique TCRbeta CDR3 rearrangement, sequence reads were collapsed and filtered. For each sample, productive Simpson clonality was calculated as the square root of Simpson's diversity index across productive rearrangements. TCRdb retrieved this table from immuneACCESS and kept in-frame rearrangements only. Not all clones are present; in checked studies, unresolved V genes account for under half, and no reason is known for the remainder. V, J and clone size were drawn from that table, and D and trimming were deduced from the DNA. Recorded for this sample are about 120,000 clones; approximately 71% of them occurred a single time. The biggest ten clones account for 6.5% to 9.5% of the sample.

Each collaborating institution followed its own protocols to collect whole blood in K2EDTA tubes. For TCRbeta analysis, collaborator samples were shipped as frozen whole blood, as isolated PBMCs, or as DNA extracted from either sample type. Study-wide findings and limitations: The quantity of clinical and demographic metadata differed by source and by participant and was supplied without curation.

This sequence was found in a human donor in a cohort sampled during active COVID-19. The sequence joins TRBV19 to TRBJ1-2; TRBD1 could be the D gene, as 5 bases match. Sequencing was performed on peripheral blood. Here the CDR3 is given as CASSISTEDRGYTF. The nucleotide sequence reads as follows: TGTGCCAGTAGTATATCGACAGAAGACCGAGGCTACACCTTC.